This T cell receptor (beta chain) was sequenced for a study of blood T cell repertoires in COVID-19. Study details: The samples span acute and convalescent COVID-19 from the United States, Italy and Spain. The cDNA or gDNA used as material had been derived from T cells, B-cell-depleted T cells, or PBMCs.

In the original analysis: It was from reference gene primer amplification that nucleated cell counts were estimated. The repertoire was sequenced with immunoSEQ multiplex PCR; TCRdb's copy has only in-frame clones and lacks some. V and J calls and clone size are as listed in that table; D and trimming were resolved from the DNA. The table records 37,000 or so clones, roughly 90% of them present only once. This CDR3 is 21 amino acids long. The V segment lost 4 bases and the J segment 1 base; nucleotides outside the gene matches: 17. The germline gives CDR1 MGHRA, CDR2 YSYEKL. The rearrangement joins TRBV4-1 to TRBJ2-1, with 12 bases matching TRBD2. The sample taken for sequencing was peripheral blood. The receptor comes from a man in his 60s with active COVID-19. CDR3 amino acids: CASSPGPSGRVGLGSYNEQFF. DNA of the CDR3: TGCGCCAGCAGCCCGGGTCCTAGCGGGAGGGTTGGTTTGGGGTCCTACAATGAGCAGTTCTTC.